One sample yielded the 17 T cell receptor beta chains listed below, sequenced in a study of blood T cell repertoires in COVID-19. Profiling relied on immunoSEQ multiplex PCR, and the TCRdb table lists in-frame clones only, not all of them. Among some 300,000 clones listed, around nine tenths were seen once. The material sequenced was PBMCs or T cells enriched from blood (not recorded which). These receptors originate from a woman in her forties or fifties who had been exposed to COVID-19.

This sequence joins TRBV13 and TRBJ1-1; TRBD1 might be the D (6 bases). V lost 5 bases and J 1 base, leaving 11 bases between the germline ends. This CDR3 has 14 residues. Germline V gene lookup returns CDR1 PRHDT and CDR2 FYEKMQ (reference sequence). Here the CDR3 reads CASSIRQENTEAFF. CDR3 sequence (DNA): TGTGCCAGCAGCATACGACAGGAGAACACTGAAGCTTTCTTT.

J is TRBJ1-2 and V is TRBV29-1; the D is unclear. The ends were cut back, 2 bases at V and 7 bases at J, with 5 bases in the middle. This CDR3 has 10 residues. Germline V lookup: CDR1 SQVTM, CDR2 ANQGSEA. This CDR3 reads CSVEPRGYTF. The CDR3 DNA reads TGCAGCGTTGAACCTCGTGGCTACACCTTC.

This chain joins TRBV12-3 or TRBV12-4 and TRBJ2-3; 7 nucleotides align to TRBD2. The CDR3 runs to 12 residues. Unmatched junction bases numbered 5, after V lost 6 bases and J lost 8 bases. The CDR3 sequence is CASRPGGGTQYF. DNA for the CDR3: TGTGCCAGCAGGCCTGGGGGGGGTACGCAGTATTTT.

This rearrangement joins TRBV18 to TRBJ1-4; 10 nucleotides align to TRBD1. The germline CDR1 and CDR2 sequences are KGHSH and LQKENI. This CDR3 spans 14 amino acids. The V gene end was trimmed by 5 bases and the J gene end by 8 bases; junction bases not matched to a gene: 5. The CDR3 coding sequence is TGTGCCAGCTCAGCCGGGACAGGGGCGGAAAAACTGTTTTTT. Its translation is CASSAGTGAEKLFF. Using reference TRBV18 and TRBJ1-4 for the parts outside the CDR3, the full variable domain is NAGVMQNPRHLVRRRGQEARLRCSPMKGHSHVYWYRQLPEEGLKFMVYLQKENIIDESGMPKERFSAEFPKEGPSILRIQQVVRGDSAAYFCASSAGTGAEKLFFGSGTQLSVL.

The V and J genes are TRBV5-8 and TRBJ2-7; 9 bases fit TRBD1. V dropped 0 bases and J dropped 2; count of bases not matched to a gene: 18. The germline gives CDR1 SGHTS, CDR2 YDEGEE. The CDR3 covers 20 residues. CDR3 sequence reads: CASSLVLLGTGRRRAYEQYF. DNA of the CDR3: TGTGCCAGCAGCTTGGTACTGTTGGGGACAGGGAGGAGGAGGGCCTACGAGCAGTACTTC.

V is TRBV6-1 and J is TRBJ1-5; D uncertain. The V gene's germline CDR1 is MNHNS and CDR2 SASEGT. The CDR3 sequence is 12 residues long. With 2 bases removed from V and 6 bases from J, the gap between germline ends came to 5 bases. The CDR3 nucleotides read TGTGCCAGCAGTGAATCAGGTCAGCCCCAGCATTTT. It yields the protein CASSESGQPQHF.

This chain uses TRBV28 with TRBJ1-5, with 7 bases aligning to TRBD1. The V gene's germline CDR1 is MDHEN and CDR2 SYDVKM. Trimming removed 3 bases from V and 4 bases from J; junction bases left unmatched: 6. The CDR3 runs 15 residues. CDR3 residues: CASSFRSGGNQPQHF. CDR3 DNA: TGTGCCAGCAGTTTTCGGTCAGGGGGTAATCAGCCCCAGCATTTT.

This sequence joins TRBV27 and TRBJ2-3, with D tentatively TRBD1 (5 bases). Looked up from germline, CDR1 is MNHEY and CDR2 is SMNVEV (reference sequence). The CDR3 totals 15 residues. V was pared by 1 base and J by 2 bases, with 10 bases between. CDR3 amino acids: CASSLWGRFTDTQYF. The CDR3 DNA reads as TGTGCCAGCAGTTTATGGGGCAGGTTCACAGATACGCAGTATTTT.

J is TRBJ2-2 and V is TRBV7-9, with 14 bases matching TRBD2. Germline CDR1 is SEHNR and CDR2 is FQNEAQ (reference sequence). The CDR3 sequence is 18 residues long. With 3 bases clipped from V and 1 base from J, the junction kept 4 bases outside the gene matches. The CDR3, as DNA: TGTGCCAGCAGCTTGGGACTAGCGGGGGAGCGGAACACCGGGGAGCTGTTTTTT. This encodes CASSLGLAGERNTGELFF.

The chain couples TRBV5-1 to TRBJ1-1; no clear D. Trimming left V 4 bases short and J 4 bases short, with 17 bases between. The CDR3 totals 15 residues. The V gene's germline CDR1 is SGHRS and CDR2 YFSETQ. The chain's CDR3 is CASSHEFSWSTEAFF. Here the CDR3 DNA reads TGCGCCAGCAGCCATGAATTCTCCTGGAGCACTGAAGCTTTCTTT.

The chain employs TRBV10-3 and TRBJ2-5; the match to TRBD2 covers 10 bases. This CDR3 spans 17 amino acids. With V trimmed by 0 bases and J by 5 bases, 9 bases remained unmatched. Germline V gene data show CDR1 as ENHRY and CDR2 as SYGVKD. Written as DNA, the CDR3 is TGTGCCATCAGTGAGTCGGTAGCGGGGGGCTTATTGGAGACCCAGTACTTC. Its protein product is CAISESVAGGLLETQYF.

V usage is TRBV5-8 and J usage is TRBJ2-5, with TRBD1 matching 7 bases. Germline V gene sequence: CDR1 SGHTS, CDR2 YDEGEE. Trimming cost V 1 base and J 7 bases; bases outside gene matches: 16. This CDR3 is built from 17 residues. The CDR3 sequence: CASSLTTGTAPRGTQYF. The DNA for the CDR3 is TGTGCCAGCAGCTTGACAACCGGGACAGCTCCCCGGGGGACCCAGTACTTC.

This sequence joins TRBV5-1 and TRBJ1-5, with 8 nucleotides matching TRBD1. CDR1 SGHRS and CDR2 YFSETQ come from the germline V gene. J lost 5 bases, V lost 4 bases, and 5 bases had no gene match. The CDR3 sequence is 14 residues long. Written as DNA, the CDR3 is TGCGCCAGCAGCGAGGGACAGGAGTATCAGCCCCAGCATTTT. This encodes CASSEGQEYQPQHF.

Concerning this clone: Other nucleotide sequences in the sample specify the same CDR3. The V and J genes are TRBV20-1 and TRBJ2-1, with D possibly TRBD1 on 5 matching bases. CDR3 length: 12 amino acids. CDR1 is DFQATT and CDR2 is SNEGSKA in the germline V gene (reference sequence). V shed 3 bases and J shed 7 bases, with 10 bases lying between them. The CDR3 region is CSASRQGNEQFF. DNA for the CDR3: TGCAGTGCTAGTCGCCAGGGTAATGAGCAGTTCTTC.

The chain links TRBV28 to TRBJ2-1; unclear D gene. The V gene's germline CDR1 is MDHEN and CDR2 SYDVKM. The CDR3 has 12 residues. Trimming removed 4 bases at V and 4 bases at J, with 5 bases between. The CDR3 sequence: CASSSLYNEQFF. The DNA of the CDR3 is TGTGCCAGCAGTTCCCTATACAATGAGCAGTTCTTC.

The chain joins TRBV10-3 to TRBJ2-7, with a tentative D call TRBD2 (6 bases). CDR1 ENHRY and CDR2 SYGVKD come from the germline V gene. This CDR3 contains 12 residues. Trimming shortened V by 6 bases and J by 0 bases, and 6 bases separated the two germline ends. The CDR3 is CAIRRGSYEQYF. The CDR3 bases are TGTGCCATCAGGCGGGGCTCCTACGAGCAGTACTTC.

The CDR3 bases are TGTGCCAGCAGTTTTAACAGGGGAAACAGCAATCAGCCCCAGCATTTT. Its translation is CASSFNRGNSNQPQHF. This rearrangement joins TRBV27 to TRBJ1-5; 7 nucleotides line up with TRBD1. Trimming at V came to 3 bases and at J to 1 base, leaving 6 bases not matched to a gene. CDR3 length equals 16 residues. CDR1 and CDR2 (germline): MNHEY, SMNVEV (reference sequence).